The 12 T cell receptor beta chains below were found in one sample sequenced in a study of OX40 agonist ivuxolimab in advanced cancers. Measured with immunoSEQ multiplex PCR; TCRdb has only the in-frame clones, and not every one. Here the sample spans some 7,500 clones, about 88% being singletons. The material was CD4+ or CD8+ T cells sorted from blood, obtained in a trial of the OX40 agonist ivuxolimab. The receptors here all came from an adult with an advanced solid tumor such as melanoma, head and neck, liver or kidney cancer.

The chain joins TRBV4-1 to TRBJ2-7; 9 bases fit TRBD2. Germline lookup yields CDR1 MGHRA and CDR2 YSYEKL. The CDR3 covers 14 residues. J lost 4 bases, V lost 1 base, and 2 bases had no gene match. The chain's CDR3 is CASSQGTSAYEQYF. In nucleotides, the CDR3 is TGCGCCAGCAGCCAAGGGACTAGCGCATACGAGCAGTACTTC.

This chain uses TRBV7-8 with TRBJ1-5; D is ambiguous. The CDR3 totals 14 residues. Germline lookup yields CDR1 SGHVS and CDR2 FQNEAQ. Trimming took off 1 base at V and 2 bases at J, with 6 bases between the two ends. The CDR3 nucleotides are TGTGCCAGCAGCTTAGGACGGGGCAATCAGCCCCAGCATTTT. Encoded protein: CASSLGRGNQPQHF.

This chain links TRBV7-3 with TRBJ2-3, with 12 bases that match TRBD2. With 3 bases clipped from V and 5 bases from J, the junction kept 3 bases outside the gene matches. The CDR3 is 15 residues long. The germline V gene encodes CDR1 SGHTA and CDR2 FQGTGA. CDR3 in amino acids: CASSFTGLAGDTQYF. The CDR3, as DNA: TGTGCCAGCAGCTTCACGGGACTAGCGGGAGATACGCAGTATTTT.

The V gene is TRBV14, the J gene TRBJ2-7; 7 bases align to TRBD2. The J segment lost 2 bases and the V segment lost 0 bases, leaving 7 bases of the junction unmatched. This CDR3 contains 16 residues. Germline V lookup: CDR1 SGHDN, CDR2 FVKESK. CDR3 amino acids: CASSQERGDLTYEQYF. CDR3 nucleotide sequence: TGTGCCAGCAGCCAAGAACGGGGGGACTTGACCTACGAGCAGTACTTC.

The chain recombines TRBV5-4 with TRBJ2-5; D perhaps matches TRBD2 (6 bases). Germline CDR1 reads SGHNT; CDR2 reads YYREEE (reference sequence). This CDR3 has 16 amino acids. The V end was cut by 0 bases, the J end by 5 bases, with 17 bases between. CDR3 in amino acids: CASSLGGLGGVETQYF. The CDR3 coding sequence is TGTGCCAGCAGCTTGGGGGGGTTAGGAGGGGTGGAGACCCAGTACTTC.

This clone was picked up one time. This rearrangement joins TRBV9 to TRBJ2-1, with TRBD2 identical over 7 bases. Germline V gene lookup returns CDR1 SGDLS and CDR2 YYNGEE. The CDR3 totals 16 residues. Trimming cost V 0 bases and J 4 bases; bases outside gene matches: 7. CDR3 amino acids: CASSVEVGGLYNEQFF. In DNA form, the CDR3 reads TGTGCCAGCAGCGTAGAGGTGGGAGGGCTTTACAATGAGCAGTTCTTC.

This clone was found once. CDR3 sequence: CASSDGTAAPEQYF. DNA for the CDR3: TGTGCCAGCAGCGACGGGACAGCAGCCCCCGAGCAGTACTTC. The rearrangement joins TRBV7-2 to TRBJ2-7; 7 nucleotides match TRBD1. With 5 bases clipped from V and 6 bases from J, the junction kept 10 bases outside the gene matches. Germline V gene lookup returns CDR1 SGHTA and CDR2 FQGNSA. This CDR3 has 14 amino acids.

V usage is TRBV6-5 and J usage is TRBJ2-7; TRBD2 might be the D (7 bases). The germline V and J ends were trimmed by 3 bases and 5 bases, with 14 bases remaining between them. The CDR3 runs to 14 residues. Germline values: CDR1 MNHEY, CDR2 SVGAGI. This CDR3 is CASSYRGGIHEQYF. DNA of the CDR3: TGTGCCAGCAGTTATAGGGGGGGTATCCACGAGCAGTACTTC.

The gene calls are TRBV5-1 and TRBJ1-1; D gene uncertain. The CDR3 sequence is 13 residues long. CDR1 is SGHRS, CDR2 YFSETQ, per germline. The germline V and J ends were trimmed by 0 bases and 3 bases, with 6 bases remaining between them. The CDR3 spells CASSLALDTEAFF. As DNA, the CDR3 is TGCGCCAGCAGCTTGGCTCTGGACACTGAAGCTTTCTTT.

This chain links TRBV6-5 with TRBJ2-7; 10 nucleotides agree with TRBD1. Germline CDR1 and CDR2: MNHEY and SVGAGI. This CDR3 has 15 amino acids. V trimming: 0 bases; J trimming: 3 bases; junction bases outside the gene matches: 2. CDR3 sequence reads: CASSYSTGGSYEQYF. In nucleotides, the CDR3 is TGTGCCAGCAGTTACTCGACAGGGGGCAGCTACGAGCAGTACTTC.

CDR3 sequence: CASKLPPLAGEGEQFF. CDR3 in DNA: TGTGCCAGCAAACTCCCACCATTAGCGGGAGAGGGTGAGCAGTTCTTC. The genes are TRBV6-6 and TRBJ2-1; 9 bases align to TRBD2. Germline CDR1 MNHNY, CDR2 SVGAGI (reference sequence). The CDR3 sequence is 16 residues long. After removal of 7 bases from V and 9 bases from J, the junction contained 16 bases not matched to a gene.

The chain links TRBV28 to TRBJ2-7; the D is unclear. Trimming stripped 3 bases from V and 1 base from J, with 4 bases between. From germline, CDR1 is MDHEN and CDR2 SYDVKM. This CDR3 comprises 12 residues. The CDR3 loop is CASSLGSYEQYF. The CDR3 DNA reads as TGTGCCAGCAGTTTGGGTTCCTACGAGCAGTACTTC.